This TCR delta chain was captured in a study of γδ T cells in repeated Plasmodium falciparum infection. Background on the study: Over roughly 600 days, donors received four mosquito-bite P. falciparum NF54 infections.

With regard to this clone: The antigen is unknown. A far larger clone is just one base off, so this is likely a read error. This sample includes further DNA sequences coding for the same CDR3.

The CDR3 has 17 amino acids. Per the germline V gene, CDR1 is GEAIGNYY and CDR2 is EKD. Broader study findings: Vdelta2-negative gammadelta repertoires, largely Vdelta1+, seemingly showed infection-driven waves of new clonal selection. Malian children's Vdelta2-negative repertoires appeared more expanded and less diverse than Australians'.

TCRdb processed the multiplex PCR reads again with the CATT caller. The data contain 85,000 to 90,000 delta-chain clones, approximately 1.5% of them singletons. Bulk repertoires came from Vgamma9/Vdelta2+ or Vdelta2-negative gammadelta T cells flow-sorted from PBMC. The sequenced material came from gamma-delta T cells from blood. The J gene went uncalled, whereas the V gene is TRDV2; whether TRDD3, the table's D call, matches the DNA was not checked. This sequence was found in a pool of human donors (malaria-infected and uninfected, not separated). The CDR3 reads CACDGLTGVAYTDKLIF. CDR3 bases: TGTGCCTGTGACGGGCTTACTGGGGTGGCGTACACCGATAAGCTCATCTTT.